A selection of T cell receptor beta chains follows, all from one sample in a study of OX40 agonist ivuxolimab in advanced cancers. Assay used: immunoSEQ multiplex PCR; TCRdb lists only in-frame clones, some missing. In the table there are more than 35,000 clones, less than 80% of which are singletons. Here the sequenced sample was CD4+ or CD8+ T cells sorted from blood, taken in a trial of the OX40 agonist ivuxolimab. Receptors originate from an adult with an advanced solid tumor such as melanoma, head and neck, liver or kidney cancer. CDR3s leave out the opening cysteine and the closing phenylalanine or tryptophan. Each record gives: J gene, clone size, V gene, CDR3 protein. Rows give clone size only sometimes, using once, few, many, or a class for an expanded clone.

j_call: TRBJ2-1; clone_size: -; v_call: TRBV4-1; cdr3_aa: ASSQQTGYNEQF
j_call: TRBJ2-5; clone_size: -; v_call: TRBV28; cdr3_aa: ASSGTGVGQETQY
j_call: TRBJ1-4; clone_size: -; v_call: TRBV6-5; cdr3_aa: ASSVAATNEKLF
j_call: TRBJ1-2; clone_size: -; v_call: TRBV6-6; cdr3_aa: ASSPATGQGRGYT
j_call: TRBJ2-5; clone_size: few; v_call: TRBV7-6; cdr3_aa: ASSFAGPQETQY
j_call: TRBJ2-7; clone_size: -; v_call: TRBV5-4; cdr3_aa: ASSWGTSRTYEQY
j_call: TRBJ2-2; clone_size: -; v_call: TRBV9; cdr3_aa: ASSAAGANTGELF
j_call: TRBJ2-7; clone_size: -; v_call: TRBV6-1; cdr3_aa: ASSDTALSEQY
j_call: TRBJ1-2; clone_size: -; v_call: TRBV2; cdr3_aa: ASSEEGANGGYT
j_call: TRBJ2-7; clone_size: -; v_call: TRBV5-4; cdr3_aa: ASSEGGGGYYEQY
j_call: TRBJ2-3; clone_size: -; v_call: TRBV7-2; cdr3_aa: ASSLEGSGDTQY
j_call: TRBJ2-7; clone_size: -; v_call: TRBV9; cdr3_aa: ASSPEGGPGEQY
j_call: TRBJ2-1; clone_size: -; v_call: TRBV12-5; cdr3_aa: ASNWREVNNEQF
j_call: TRBJ2-7; clone_size: once; v_call: TRBV6-1; cdr3_aa: ASRSLTSSYEQY
j_call: TRBJ2-7; clone_size: -; v_call: TRBV11-2; cdr3_aa: ASSSYRGQAYEQY
j_call: TRBJ2-3; clone_size: few; v_call: TRBV12-5; cdr3_aa: ASGLTYTDTQY
j_call: TRBJ1-6; clone_size: -; v_call: TRBV28; cdr3_aa: ASSLQPLGVASPLH
j_call: TRBJ2-7; clone_size: -; v_call: TRBV18; cdr3_aa: ASSPGLAEQY
j_call: TRBJ1-5; clone_size: few; v_call: TRBV7-4; cdr3_aa: ASSLITGDTQPQH
j_call: -; clone_size: few; v_call: TRBV5-6; cdr3_aa: ASSSDGGLAGAYEQY
j_call: TRBJ1-1; clone_size: once; v_call: TRBV7-8; cdr3_aa: ASSSALNTEAF
j_call: TRBJ1-5; clone_size: -; v_call: TRBV6-6; cdr3_aa: ASIDARQGGQPQH
j_call: TRBJ1-2; clone_size: -; v_call: TRBV5-5; cdr3_aa: ASSLGQGDYGYT
j_call: TRBJ1-1; clone_size: -; v_call: TRBV2; cdr3_aa: ASSERTHTEAF
j_call: TRBJ1-4; clone_size: -; v_call: TRBV5-8; cdr3_aa: ASSLTGINEKLF
j_call: TRBJ2-6; clone_size: -; v_call: TRBV7-8; cdr3_aa: ASSRLSQGTGANVLT
j_call: TRBJ1-2; clone_size: -; v_call: TRBV19; cdr3_aa: ASSIGGTENYGYT
j_call: TRBJ2-2; clone_size: -; v_call: TRBV10-3; cdr3_aa: AISGLAGGSGPGELF
j_call: TRBJ2-3; clone_size: -; v_call: TRBV10-1; cdr3_aa: ASSESQLRADTQY
j_call: TRBJ1-4; clone_size: few; v_call: TRBV6-1; cdr3_aa: ASSEAGGVNEKLF
j_call: TRBJ1-1; clone_size: once; v_call: TRBV6-1; cdr3_aa: ASSELGGDTEAF
j_call: TRBJ2-5; clone_size: -; v_call: TRBV7-3; cdr3_aa: ASSPSTSIQTQY
j_call: TRBJ2-1; clone_size: -; v_call: TRBV28; cdr3_aa: ASNPGPYNEQF
j_call: TRBJ1-2; clone_size: -; v_call: TRBV5-1; cdr3_aa: ASSFGGLNFYGYT
j_call: TRBJ1-5; clone_size: -; v_call: TRBV19; cdr3_aa: ASRGSGQSNQPQH
j_call: TRBJ2-1; clone_size: -; v_call: TRBV5-1; cdr3_aa: ASSLPGSLGEQF
j_call: TRBJ2-7; clone_size: -; v_call: TRBV2; cdr3_aa: ASRDTPGGLYEQY
j_call: TRBJ2-7; clone_size: -; v_call: TRBV2; cdr3_aa: ASRGRQESSYEQY
j_call: TRBJ2-2; clone_size: -; v_call: TRBV5-1; cdr3_aa: ASSLGQLANTGELF
j_call: TRBJ1-3; clone_size: -; v_call: TRBV9; cdr3_aa: ASASGTGGSGNTIY
j_call: TRBJ2-1; clone_size: -; v_call: TRBV2; cdr3_aa: ASSGSWDNEQF
j_call: TRBJ2-1; clone_size: -; v_call: TRBV4-1; cdr3_aa: ASSQEGRDDNEQF
j_call: TRBJ2-1; clone_size: -; v_call: TRBV5-6; cdr3_aa: ASSRPVPGTGANEQF
j_call: TRBJ2-1; clone_size: -; v_call: TRBV28; cdr3_aa: ASSFTGTRGNEQF
j_call: TRBJ2-7; clone_size: -; v_call: TRBV29-1; cdr3_aa: SVEEPGYYEQY